Below, 9 T cell receptor beta chains from the same sample are listed, as sequenced in a study of beta chain features in type 1 diabetes. General observations from the study: Shortening of TCRB CDR3s, moderate but significant, appeared in all four CD4+ subsets of Type 1 diabetes patients.

What was sequenced were expressed TCRB transcripts, since all of the isolated RNA had been reverse transcribed. The table came from immunoSEQ multiplex PCR; TCRdb's copy has only in-frame clones and leaves some out. Seen here are 600,000 to 750,000 clones, under 15% observed once, and the top ten hold more than 0.1%. These TCRs' antigens remain unknown. The sequenced sample was naive CD4+ T cells from blood. All receptors come from a man younger than 45 with type 1 diabetes.

V gene TRBV6-5 combines with J gene TRBJ1-3, with 8 bases matching TRBD1. Germline CDR1 MNHEY, CDR2 SVGAGI. The CDR3 extends over 16 amino acids. The V gene end was trimmed by 0 bases and the J gene end by 4 bases; junction bases not matched to a gene: 5. CDR3 in DNA: TGTGCCAGCAGTTACTCGTGGACAGGGAGAGGAAACACCATATATTTT. Translating it yields CASSYSWTGRGNTIYF.

This clone was counted a few times. This chain links TRBV5-6 with TRBJ2-7; D gene uncertain. Germline CDR1 is SGHDT and CDR2 is YYEEEE. This CDR3 spans 17 amino acids. Trimming cost V 4 bases and J 2 bases, with 22 bases left between them. The CDR3 spells CASSGPGVGTRPYEQYF. The CDR3 DNA reads as TGTGCCAGCAGCGGGCCGGGTGTCGGCACTCGTCCCTACGAGCAGTACTTC.

The chain carries TRBV5-1 and TRBJ2-7; 13 bases align to TRBD2. V lost 0 bases to trimming and J lost 4 bases; unmatched junction nucleotides: 4. The CDR3 length is 16 residues. CDR1 is SGHRS and CDR2 is YFSETQ in the germline V gene. In DNA, the CDR3 is TGCGCCAGCAGCTTGGGCGGGACTAGCGGGGAGTACGAGCAGTACTTC. It encodes CASSLGGTSGEYEQYF.

This clone was found a few times. The V and J genes are TRBV11-3 and TRBJ1-1; D is perhaps TRBD1 (6 bases). Trimming stripped 5 bases from V and 4 bases from J, with 11 bases between. This CDR3 is built from 13 residues. Germline V gene sequence: CDR1 SGHNT, CDR2 YENEEA. As DNA, the CDR3 is TGTGCCAGCAGCAAGACAGGACCCACTGAAGCTTTCTTT. Protein sequence: CASSKTGPTEAFF.

The J gene is TRBJ1-1, the V gene TRBV9; no clear D. The CDR3 runs to 14 residues. Germline lookup yields CDR1 SGDLS and CDR2 YYNGEE. V shed 0 bases and J shed 1 base, with 7 bases lying between them. CDR3 sequence reads: CASSVGMENTEAFF. DNA for the CDR3: TGTGCCAGCAGCGTAGGTATGGAGAACACTGAAGCTTTCTTT.

The rearrangement links TRBV5-1 to TRBJ2-2; D possibly corresponds to TRBD2 (5 bases). The germline CDR1 and CDR2 sequences are SGHRS and YFSETQ. The CDR3 is 14 residues long. Trimming pared 2 bases from V and 5 bases from J, leaving 10 bases between. CDR3 nucleotide sequence: TGCGCCAGCAGCTTCTTGGGAGTTACCGGGGAGCTGTTTTTT. Translation: CASSFLGVTGELFF.

The table lists this clone with a few counts. The gene calls are TRBV4-2 and TRBJ2-3; 10 bases map to TRBD2. Germline CDR1 LGHNA, CDR2 YNFKEQ. This CDR3 is built from 17 residues. With V trimmed by 0 bases and J by 3 bases, 6 bases remained unmatched. CDR3 sequence (DNA): TGTGCCAGCAGCCAAGAACCAGCGGGGGGGGCAACAGATACGCAGTATTTT. It translates to CASSQEPAGGATDTQYF.

The chain combines TRBV9 with TRBJ1-4; a possible D gene is TRBD1 (6 bases). This CDR3 region has 15 residues. Trimming stripped 3 bases from V and 7 bases from J, with 16 bases between. Germline CDR1 and CDR2: SGDLS and YYNGEE. CDR3 amino acids: CASSGHREGGEKLFF. The CDR3 coding sequence is TGTGCCAGCAGCGGACACAGGGAAGGAGGTGAAAAACTGTTTTTT.

The V and J genes are TRBV7-9 and TRBJ1-2, with D unclear. The germline V gene has CDR1 SEHNR and CDR2 FQNEAQ (reference sequence). V lost 11 bases, J lost 5 bases, and 15 bases lay in between. The CDR3 runs to 12 residues. CDR3 nucleotides: TGTGCCTCGGAGGGTCGCTATTATGGCTACACCTTC. Amino acids: CASEGRYYGYTF.